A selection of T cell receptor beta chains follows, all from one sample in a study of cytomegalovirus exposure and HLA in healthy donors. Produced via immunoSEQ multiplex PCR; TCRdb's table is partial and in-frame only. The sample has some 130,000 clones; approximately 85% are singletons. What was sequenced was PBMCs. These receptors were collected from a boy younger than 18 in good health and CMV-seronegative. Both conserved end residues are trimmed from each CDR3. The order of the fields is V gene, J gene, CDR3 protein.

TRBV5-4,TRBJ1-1,ASSSPTGPEAF
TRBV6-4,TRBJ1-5,ASSDSWGLDQPQH
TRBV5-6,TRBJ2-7,ASSWGVGEQY
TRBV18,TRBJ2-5,ASSPRTSGRGNQETQY
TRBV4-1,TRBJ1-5,ASRPGTGNQPQH
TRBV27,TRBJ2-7,ASSRATRRGTYEQY
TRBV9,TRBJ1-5,ASSPGTSNQPQH
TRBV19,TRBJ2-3,ASSSSGLSTDTQY
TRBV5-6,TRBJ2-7,ASSLAADYYEQY
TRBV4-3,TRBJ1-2,ASSQDRVVSSGYT
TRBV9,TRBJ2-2,ASSASGGTGELF
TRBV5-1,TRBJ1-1,ASSLDVGGNTEAF
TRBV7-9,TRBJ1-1,ASSKGVTEAF
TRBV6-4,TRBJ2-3,ASSDSASGGADTQY
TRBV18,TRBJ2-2,ASSPPTSGNTGELF
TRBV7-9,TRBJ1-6,ASSFRDTPSSYNSPLH
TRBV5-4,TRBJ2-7,ASSLDATGGSYEQY
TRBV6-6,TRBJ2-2,ASSRQGNTGELF
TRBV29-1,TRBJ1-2,SVHPGVVYGYT
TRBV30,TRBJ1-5,AWSDGLGVDRLSNQPQH
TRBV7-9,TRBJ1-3,ASRSALEGSGNTIY
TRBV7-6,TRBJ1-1,ASSPGQGPTEAF